The T cell receptor (beta chain) described here comes from a study of tumor and adjacent non-tumor tissue in lung cancer. Study summary: Stage I to III disease affected over nine men and 4 or 5 women aged about 31 to 76. Whole-study findings and limits: Tumor repertoires had a smaller top 100 clone share than normal lung.

This sample's RNA came from whole unsorted tissue. Regarding this clonotype: Its antigen is as yet unknown. Relative to the germline gene, one junction end is altered; a read error may explain this.

Germline values: CDR1 SGHRS, CDR2 YFSETQ. This CDR3 is built from 14 residues. The library came from three nested PCR rounds adapted from ARM-PCR protocols. TCRdb re-called the multiplex PCR reads through MiXCR, storing one row per CDR3 protein. This table holds more than 75,000 distinct CDR3 sequences, around 80% found once. The receptor was derived from a woman between 45 and 65 years old with non-small cell lung cancer. The source material was lung tumor tissue. The rearrangement joins TRBV5-1 to TRBJ2-5; possible D gene TRBD1, 6 bases. The CDR3 DNA sequence: TGCGCCAACAGTTTTGACAGGTTCCAAGAGACCCGGTACTTC. This translates into CANSFDRFQETRYF.